The clone carrying this T cell receptor (beta chain) was found once. Its antigen is not known. These data belong to a study of T cells in localized non-small cell lung cancer. Study findings and constraints: Uninvolved adjacent lung showed the highest T cell clonality, exceeding tumor. Sequencing, confined to only one tumor region, leaves heterogeneity possible. Higher adjacent-lung clonality was associated with shorter survival. Appearances in adjacent lung were noted for a median approximately 50 of the top 100 tumor clones.

The CDR3 is made up of 14 amino acids. The germline V and J ends were trimmed by 2 bases and 0 bases, with 6 bases remaining between them. In germline, CDR1 is MNHEY, CDR2 SVGAGI. Measured with immunoSEQ multiplex PCR; TCRdb has only the in-frame clones, and not every one. Here the sample spans 15,000 or so clones, roughly nine tenths being singletons. This chain connects TRBV6-5 to TRBJ2-3; D unclear. The sequence derives from a man between 40 and 75 years old with stage III lung adenocarcinoma. The sequencing used peripheral blood mononuclear cells, collected before any cancer treatment. The CDR3 is CASSYETSTDTQYF. The DNA for the CDR3 is TGTGCCAGCAGTTACGAGACTAGCACAGATACGCAGTATTTT.